This entry features one TCR beta chain sequence. As yet, its antigen is unknown. Each patient came to thyroid surgery without any prior treatment (of any kind). This specimen belongs to a study of metastatic and nonmetastatic thyroid tumors. Across the whole study: Both malignant and benign thyroid patients supplied peripheral blood and tumor or nodule tissue samples, across which the repertoires of these patients were then compared.

Notes on the study in general: Relative to benign nodules, malignant thyroid tumors were reportedly characterized by significantly elevated TCR beta diversity in blood and tumor.

Source study methods: Researchers built a distant-metastasis classifier for papillary thyroid cancer that drew on CDR3 differences across clinicopathological groups. TCRdb re-called clones from the PCR reads using MiXCR. TCRdb's processing, not the authors' own work, is the source of the V and J calls. The sample has about 12,000 clones; about 26% are singletons. Germline lookup yields CDR1 GTSNPN and CDR2 SVGIG (reference sequence). This CDR3 has 13 residues. Trimming removed 4 bases at V and 5 bases at J, with 12 bases between. Material: tumor tissue. This TCR was recovered from a female donor with papillary thyroid cancer or a benign thyroid nodule (not recorded which). Some clones in this sample may be carry-over from other donors' samples. The V gene is TRBV30, the J gene TRBJ2-1; possibly TRBD1 or TRBD2 for D (5 bases each). CDR3 coding DNA: TGTGCCTGGACACCGGGACCGAACAATGAGCAGTTCTTC. It specifies CAWTPGPNNEQFF.